These 20 T cell receptor beta chains were sequenced from one sample in a study of blood T cell repertoires in COVID-19 (TCRdb year 2020). The protocol used for the library was the immunoSEQ multiplex PCR assay. Entries here come from immuneACCESS through TCRdb and include only in-frame sequences with V and J called. Some clones fail to appear in such tables; in the studies checked, an unresolved V gene covers under half of the shortfall, and the cause of the remainder is unknown. Here the sample has about 270,000 clones; 70% to 90% occur a single time. The ten largest clones add up to around 13% of the sample. The sample was peripheral blood. These receptors were collected from a woman in her 70s with COVID-19, enrolled during active disease.

The genes are TRBV4-3 and TRBJ1-5; a weak D match, TRBD1 (5 bases). Germline CDR1 and CDR2: LGHNA and YSLEER. The CDR3 is 15 amino acids. Trimming took 0 bases from V and 7 from J, leaving 13 bases between them. This CDR3 reads CASSQDGQGGQPQHF. In nucleotides, the CDR3 is TGCGCCAGCAGCCAAGATGGGCAGGGCGGCCAGCCCCAGCATTTT.

This clone was counted once. The chain combines TRBV6-5 with TRBJ1-1; tentatively, D is TRBD1 (6 bases). V was trimmed by 3 bases and J by 5 bases, leaving 13 bases between them. The CDR3 runs 14 residues. Germline values: CDR1 MNHEY, CDR2 SVGAGI. CDR3 sequence: CASSYTGKGTEAFF. The CDR3 DNA follows: TGTGCCAGCAGTTATACAGGGAAAGGGACTGAAGCTTTCTTT.

V and J are TRBV6-5 and TRBJ1-5, with a possible D match to TRBD1 (6 bases). Deletions cut 7 bases from V and 3 bases from J, with 16 bases between. The CDR3 totals 15 residues. Germline loops: CDR1 MNHEY, CDR2 SVGAGI. The CDR3: CASTPRGGLNQPQHF. In DNA, the CDR3 is TGTGCCAGCACCCCCCGCGGGGGGCTCAATCAGCCCCAGCATTTT.

The gene calls are TRBV3-1 (or the pseudogene TRBV3-2) and TRBJ1-3, with D perhaps TRBD1 (6 bases). Germline CDR1 reads LGHDT; CDR2 reads YNNKEL (reference sequence). V lost 4 bases and J 4 bases, leaving 11 bases between the germline ends. This CDR3 has 14 residues. The CDR3 loop is CASSPGTKGNTIYF. CDR3 coding DNA: TGTGCCAGCAGCCCCGGGACAAAGGGAAACACCATATATTTT.

V and J are TRBV6-1 and TRBJ1-1; D is unclear. Trimming left V 0 bases short and J 5 bases short, with 7 bases between. This CDR3 has 13 amino acids. Looked up from germline, CDR1 is MNHNS and CDR2 is SASEGT. CDR3: CASSEALRTEAFF. The CDR3 DNA is TGTGCCAGCAGTGAAGCGCTTCGGACTGAAGCTTTCTTT.

The gene calls are TRBV29-1 and TRBJ1-4; 8 nucleotides agree with TRBD1. The ends lost 0 bases at V and 7 bases at J; junction bases unmatched: 4. This CDR3 spans 14 amino acids. CDR1 is SQVTM, CDR2 ANQGSEA, per germline. This chain's CDR3 is CSVEDRDRGEKLFF. The CDR3 DNA reads TGCAGCGTTGAAGATCGAGACAGGGGTGAAAAACTGTTTTTT.

This clone has only a few counts. This chain joins TRBV3-1 (or the pseudogene TRBV3-2) and TRBJ2-7; 8 nucleotides align to TRBD2. The V and J ends lost 5 bases and 2 bases, in that order; junction bases with no gene match: 11. Germline assignment: CDR1 LGHDT and CDR2 YNNKEL (reference sequence). This CDR3 region has 16 residues. As DNA, the CDR3 is TGTGCCAGCAGCTACGGGGGCGGGGGGCTCCCCTACGAGCAGTACTTC. It specifies CASSYGGGGLPYEQYF.

This clone was recorded a few times. This chain uses TRBV4-1 with TRBJ1-1, with D perhaps matching TRBD1 (6 bases). V was shortened by 0 bases and J by 7 bases, with 15 bases between the two germline ends. The CDR3 spans 15 residues. CDR1 is MGHRA, CDR2 YSYEKL, per germline. The CDR3 reads CASSQDRQGKGEAFF. CDR3 nucleotide sequence: TGCGCCAGCAGCCAAGATCGGCAGGGGAAGGGTGAAGCTTTCTTT.

The chain combines TRBV20-1 with TRBJ2-5; unclear D gene. In germline, CDR1 is DFQATT, CDR2 SNEGSKA (reference sequence). The CDR3 length is 11 residues. V lost 6 bases to trimming and J lost 5 bases, with 10 bases between them. Written as DNA, the CDR3 is TGCAGTGCCCCTTTCGGTGAGACCCAGTACTTC. Translation: CSAPFGETQYF.

The chain combines TRBV3-1 (or the pseudogene TRBV3-2) with TRBJ2-7; tentatively, D is TRBD2 (5 bases). The germline V and J ends were trimmed by 4 bases and 7 bases, with 8 bases remaining between them. CDR1 and CDR2 (germline): LGHDT, YNNKEL (reference sequence). The CDR3 spans 11 residues. Written as DNA, the CDR3 is TGTGCCAGCAGCCGATTAGCGGAGCAGTACTTC. Translation: CASSRLAEQYF.

This chain's CDR3 is CASSPDRFLEAFF. The CDR3 region has the DNA TGCGCCAGCAGCCCCGACAGGTTTTTAGAAGCTTTCTTT. V gene TRBV4-1 combines with J gene TRBJ1-1; a weak D match, TRBD1 (6 bases). CDR3 size: 13 residues. Trimming cost V 4 bases and J 8 bases, with 14 bases left between them. CDR1 MGHRA and CDR2 YSYEKL come from the germline V gene.

This clone has just a few counts. This sequence joins TRBV7-9 and TRBJ1-1; D is undetermined. Trimming removed 2 bases at V and 2 bases at J, with 12 bases between. Germline assignment: CDR1 SEHNR and CDR2 FQNEAQ (reference sequence). CDR3 length: 15 amino acids. CDR3 amino acids: CASSLFQAFNTEAFF. CDR3 coding DNA: TGTGCCAGCAGCTTATTCCAGGCTTTTAACACTGAAGCTTTCTTT.

The CDR3 DNA reads TGTGCCAGCAGCTTAGAGGGGATGGGGGAAAAACTGTTTTTT. Translating it yields CASSLEGMGEKLFF. The chain has TRBV7-6 and TRBJ1-4, with D maybe TRBD1 (5 bases). The CDR3 sequence is 14 residues long. Between the trimmed V and J ends, which lost 1 base and 8 bases, there was a span of 11 bases. Per germline, CDR1 SGHVS and CDR2 FNYEAQ.

On this clone itself: Other DNA sequences in this sample translate to the same CDR3. The V call is TRBV7-2, the J call TRBJ1-1; 7 bases line up with TRBD1. The CDR3 sequence is 14 residues long. Germline assignment: CDR1 SGHTA and CDR2 FQGNSA. Trimming at V came to 5 bases and at J to 0 bases, leaving 3 bases not matched to a gene. The CDR3 DNA is TGTGCCAGCAGCCCGGACAGGTTGAACACTGAAGCTTTCTTT. Protein product: CASSPDRLNTEAFF.

The chain couples TRBV5-4 to TRBJ2-2, with D unclear. The V and J ends lost 5 bases and 1 base respectively, with 9 bases between them. Germline values: CDR1 SGHNT, CDR2 YYREEE (reference sequence). CDR3 length equals 14 residues. The CDR3 loop is CASRSDKNTGELFF. CDR3 bases: TGTGCCAGCAGATCAGACAAGAACACCGGGGAGCTGTTTTTT.

The chain combines TRBV7-9 with TRBJ2-1, with D possibly being TRBD1 (5 bases). This CDR3 has 16 amino acids. Trimming shortened V by 2 bases and J by 4 bases, and 15 bases separated the two germline ends. CDR1 SEHNR and CDR2 FQNEAQ come from the germline V gene (reference sequence). The CDR3 bases are TGTGCCAGCAGCTTATTTGGGGCAGGGCTGTACAATGAGCAGTTCTTC. Translation gives CASSLFGAGLYNEQFF.

This rearrangement joins TRBV7-6 to TRBJ1-5; D possibly corresponds to TRBD1 (5 bases). This CDR3 has 15 amino acids. Per the germline V gene, CDR1 is SGHVS and CDR2 is FNYEAQ. Trimming cost V 1 base and J 7 bases, with 14 bases left between them. The CDR3 region has the DNA TGTGCCAGCAGCTTAGGGGGCAGAACCCCCCAGCCCCAGCATTTT. Translation gives CASSLGGRTPQPQHF. Together with reference TRBV7-6 and TRBJ1-5, the CDR3 gives the full variable domain: GAGVSQSPRYKVTKRGQDVALRCDPISGHVSLYWYRQALGQGPEFLTYFNYEAQQDKSGLPNDRFSAERPEGSISTLTIQRTEQRDSAMYRCASSLGGRTPQPQHFGDGTRLSIL.

There are a few counts of this clone. The junction departs from the called germline gene at one end, perhaps through a read error. In DNA form, the CDR3 reads TGTGCCGTATCTAGCCCCACCCGGGAGTCCCTTAATCAACCCCAGCATTTT. Translating it yields CAVSSPTRESLNQPQHF. The chain carries TRBV7-9 and TRBJ1-5; no clear D gene. Germline loops: CDR1 SEHNR, CDR2 FQNEAQ (reference sequence). This CDR3 contains 17 residues.

This clone was recorded many times. This chain uses TRBV21-1 with TRBJ2-3; the DNA was not compared with TRBD2, the D call given in the table. TRBV21-1 is annotated as a pseudogene. The CDR3 covers 15 residues. CDR3 bases: TGTGCCAGCAGCGGACTAGAACTCACCACAGATACGCAGTATTTT. This codes for CASSGLELTTDTQYF.

This clone occurred a few times. The chain employs TRBV7-2 and TRBJ2-3; TRBD2 aligns across 9 bases. Germline-derived CDR1 and CDR2 are SGHTA and FQGNSA. V shed 1 base and J 0 bases; nucleotides not matched to a gene: 11. The CDR3 has 19 amino acids. The CDR3 loop is CASSLVLYAGGPSTDTQYF. CDR3 DNA sequence: TGTGCCAGCAGCTTAGTTCTCTATGCGGGGGGGCCCAGCACAGATACGCAGTATTTT.